This T cell receptor beta chain was observed in a study of T-cell memory formation after mild COVID-19. About the research overall: Across donors, TCR clusters were largely donor specific. Broader study findings: Mainly in CM and EM were contracting CD4+ clones; CD8+ were in EMRA.

Constant-segment primers and 5'RACE yielded cDNA libraries for TCR alpha and TCR beta, each carrying sample barcodes and UMIs. TCRdb redid the calling of the 5' RACE reads with MiXCR, one entry per CDR3 protein. The table includes 390,000 or so distinct CDR3 sequences, 16% detected once. CDR3 length: 13 amino acids. Trimming pared 3 bases from V and 6 bases from J, leaving 8 bases between. CDR1 is SEHNR, CDR2 FQNEAQ, per germline (reference sequence). A remark on this clonotype: The antigen is not known.

Material for sequencing was PBMCs or a T cell subset sorted from them (not recorded which). The sequence came from a man between 18 and 29 years old who had mild COVID-19 (a few samples of this study predate the infection). Cell type and time point are not known. The rearrangement links TRBV7-9 to TRBJ2-2; D remains ambiguous. The CDR3 nucleotides are TGTGCCAGCAGCTTGCAGGCGGCCGGGGAGCTGTTTTTT. Protein product: CASSLQAAGELFF.